This entry concerns a single T cell receptor beta chain. The data derive from a study of blood T cell repertoires in COVID-19. Looking at the study overall: The United States, Italy and Spain were the sources of the acute and convalescent COVID-19 samples. Nucleic acid was either cDNA or gDNA, and it came from T cells, B-cell-depleted T cells, or PBMCs.

Source study methods: Quantification of nucleated cells was approximated via reference gene primer amplification. Generated by immunoSEQ multiplex PCR, the TCRdb table keeps only in-frame clones and is missing some. V and J calls plus clone size are reproduced from that table; the DNA served to infer D and trimming. This table has some 250,000 clones, around 90% appearing once. With V trimmed by 3 bases and J by 4 bases, 9 bases remained unmatched. Germline V gene lookup returns CDR1 LGHDT and CDR2 YNNKEL (reference sequence). CDR3 length: 17 amino acids. The sample comprised peripheral blood. The TCR sequence derives from a woman in her 70s with active or convalescent COVID-19. This chain links TRBV3-1 (or the pseudogene TRBV3-2) with TRBJ2-1; the match to TRBD2 covers 10 bases. CDR3 DNA sequence: TGTGCCAGCAGCCAGACCCCTCTAGCGGGGGATTACAATGAGCAGTTCTTC. This encodes CASSQTPLAGDYNEQFF.